A selection of T cell receptor beta chains follows, all from one sample in a study of shared T cell receptors in the human thymus. The assay was immunoSEQ multiplex PCR, and TCRdb's table has in-frame clones only and misses some. The table lists 650,000 to 950,000 clones, 75% to 90% of them singletons. In addition, the sample was reused for a study of human thymus T cells.

The sequencing input was thymocytes. These receptors were collected from a girl under three years old with a congenital heart defect. The CDR3 runs from the conserved cysteine through the conserved F or W. The D gene is left open where the match is weak. Expanded clones get a size class; other rows say once, few or many, or leave the size out.

.	TRBV28	.	TRBJ1-1	TGTGCCAGCAGTTTTACACTACAGGGAGAGAACTCTGAAGCTTTCTTT	CASSFTLQGENSEAFF
once	TRBV9	TRBD1	TRBJ1-1	TGTGCCAGCAGCGCCCGGGACAGCGGATTCGAAGCTTTCTTT	CASSARDSGFEAFF
once	TRBV15	.	TRBJ1-3	TGTGCCACCAGCTTGGGACACCTCTCTGGAAACACCATATATTTT	CATSLGHLSGNTIYF
.	TRBV23-1	.	TRBJ1-2	TGCGCCACTCCTGATTGGAGGGATGGCTACACCTTC	CATPDWRDGYTF
.	TRBV5-1	TRBD1	TRBJ1-6	TGCGCCAGCAGCTTGGTTCGGACAGGGGGCAGGAATTCACCCCTCCACTTT	CASSLVRTGGRNSPLHF
.	TRBV14	.	TRBJ1-2	TGTGCCAGCAGCCAAGGAGTAACAAGGGGATGCGGCTACACCTTC	CASSQGVTRGCGYTF
.	TRBV28	.	TRBJ2-1	TGTGCCAGCCTCGGAGGGGAGCAGTTCTTC	CASLGGEQFF
.	TRBV5-1	TRBD2	TRBJ2-7	TGCGCCAGCAGCGGAAGACTAGCAGGGGAGCAGTACTTC	CASSGRLAGEQYF
.	TRBV11-2	.	TRBJ1-1	TGTGCCAGCAGCAAACGGCAGGGGCCAAGGGAAAACACTGAAGCTTTCTTT	CASSKRQGPRENTEAFF
.	TRBV7-3	TRBD2	TRBJ2-1	TGTGCCAGCAGCCCCCGTATTAGCGGGGGGCCACGGAATGAGCAGTTCTTC	CASSPRISGGPRNEQFF
once	TRBV5-5	TRBD1	TRBJ1-6	TGTGCCAGCAGCTTGGCCAGGGGGGATTATAATTCACCCCTCCACTTT	CASSLARGDYNSPLHF
.	TRBV14	TRBD2	TRBJ2-5	TGTGCCAGCAGCCAAGTCGGACTAGCGGGGGGTAAAGAGACCCAGTACTTC	CASSQVGLAGGKETQYF
once	TRBV25-1	.	TRBJ1-6	TGTGCCAGCAGTGAGGAACAGGGAAATTCACCCCTCCACTTT	CASSEEQGNSPLHF
.	TRBV5-1	.	TRBJ2-6	TGCGCCAGCAGCCCGCGGGGCTACTCTGGGGCCAACGTCCTGACTTTC	CASSPRGYSGANVLTF
.	TRBV30	TRBD2	TRBJ2-3	TGTGCCTGGAGTGCCCCCGGGACTAGCGGGGGGGCGGGCGTCGCAGATACGCAGTATTTT	CAWSAPGTSGGAGVADTQYF
.	TRBV28	TRBD1	TRBJ1-5	TGTGCCAGCAGTCCCCAAAGGGACAGGGTTACGGATCAGCCCCAGCATTTT	CASSPQRDRVTDQPQHF
.	TRBV5-6	TRBD1	TRBJ1-1	TGTGCCAGCAGCTTTATCCCGGGACAGGGGGCGTTTCACACTGAAGCTTTCTTT	CASSFIPGQGAFHTEAFF
.	TRBV5-4	.	TRBJ1-4	TGTGCCAGCAGCTTGGATACAAAGTCAACTAATGAAAAACTGTTTTTT	CASSLDTKSTNEKLFF
.	TRBV19	.	TRBJ2-1	TGTGCCAGTGCGGTCGTACGTTTGGGGGGATATGAGCAGTTCTTC	CASAVVRLGGYEQFF
.	TRBV9	TRBD1	TRBJ2-5	TGTGCCAGCAGCCCTACAGGGGGCGCTTTTAAGGCCCAGTACTTC	CASSPTGGAFKAQYF
.	TRBV7-9	.	TRBJ1-2	TGTGCCAGCAGCTTAGGCGAGACCAGGGACTATGGCTACACCTTC	CASSLGETRDYGYTF
.	TRBV12-5	.	TRBJ2-1	TGTGCTAGTGGTCCGAAGAGCGGAGCCGACAATGAGCAGTTCTTC	CASGPKSGADNEQFF
.	TRBV7-2	.	TRBJ2-5	TGTGCCAGCAGCTTCAGGGAAAACGGAGAGACCCAGTACTTC	CASSFRENGETQYF
once	TRBV5-1	TRBD2	TRBJ2-3	TGCGCCAGCAGCCTTAGCGGGGATTCCACAGATACGCAGTATTTT	CASSLSGDSTDTQYF
.	TRBV5-1	.	TRBJ2-1	TGCGCCAGCAGCCAGAAGGGGGGGGCTTTCAATGAGCAGTTCTTC	CASSQKGGAFNEQFF
.	TRBV27	.	TRBJ2-1	TGTGCCAGCAGTTTATCTCGGAGGAGCTCCTACAATGAGCAGTTCTTC	CASSLSRRSSYNEQFF
.	TRBV5-5	.	TRBJ1-2	TGTGCCAGCAGCTTCTCGGGTCCGGCTGGCTACACCTTC	CASSFSGPAGYTF
.	TRBV5-1	.	TRBJ1-2	TGCGCCAGCAGCTTTTTACGGAACTATGGCTACACCTTC	CASSFLRNYGYTF
.	TRBV6-1	TRBD1	TRBJ1-2	TGTGCCAGCAGTCGACAGGGATTGAGCTATGGCTACACCTTC	CASSRQGLSYGYTF
.	TRBV28	TRBD2	TRBJ2-3	TGTGCCAGCAGTTTATTTAGCGGGGGGGTAGAAGATACGCAGTATTTT	CASSLFSGGVEDTQYF
once	TRBV2	.	TRBJ1-4	TGTGCCAGCAGTGAATGGGTCGGCAGGGTAAATGAAAAACTGTTTTTT	CASSEWVGRVNEKLFF